The 3 T cell receptor beta chains below come from one sample, sequenced in a study of regulatory T cells in long-lasting Graves disease. Arm-PCR of CDR3 regions and iRepertoire HTBI primers were the basis on which TCR beta libraries were built. TCRdb re-analysed the multiplex PCR reads in MiXCR, keeping a single row per CDR3 protein. The table has 600,000 to 800,000 distinct CDR3 sequences, 25% to 30% seen once. Regarding time point: persistent/refractory GD, antithyroid drugs over 5 years with positive TRAb. PBMC-extracted RNA yielded the TCR library. This specimen consisted of peripheral blood mononuclear cells (PBMCs), obtained when the disease was refractory, from a patient treated with antithyroid drugs. Receptors were obtained from a female donor with Graves disease.

The chain links TRBV10-3 to TRBJ1-6, with D maybe TRBD1 (5 bases). The V end was cut by 5 bases, the J end by 7 bases, with 12 bases between. Per germline, CDR1 ENHRY and CDR2 SYGVKD. The CDR3 contains 14 residues. The CDR3 bases are TGTGCCATCAGTTCGGGGCCCATCAATTCACCCCTCCACTTT. Protein sequence: CAISSGPINSPLHF.

The CDR3 nucleotides read TGCAGCGGCCTCCGGACTAGCGGGAGGAGGGATACGCAGTATTTT. Protein: CSGLRTSGRRDTQYF. The V and J genes are TRBV29-1 and TRBJ2-3; 14 nucleotides match TRBD2. The CDR3 runs 15 residues. The J segment lost 6 bases and the V segment lost 7 bases, leaving 9 bases of the junction unmatched. Germline CDR1 is SQVTM and CDR2 is ANQGSEA.

V usage is TRBV12-5 and J usage is TRBJ1-1; 7 bases fit TRBD1. The V gene's germline CDR1 is LGHNT and CDR2 FRNRAP. The CDR3 loop spans 13 amino acids. Losses at the gene ends were 0 bases for V and 8 bases for J; bases not matched to a gene: 3. As DNA, the CDR3 is TGTGCTAGTGGTTTGGTAGGGGGCAGGGAAGCTTTCTTT. This sequence encodes CASGLVGGREAFF.